The 18 T cell receptor beta chains given below trace back to one sample, sequenced in a study of beta chain features in type 1 diabetes. Sequencing targeted expressed TCRB transcripts, as all isolated RNA had been reverse transcribed. Generated by immunoSEQ multiplex PCR, the TCRdb table keeps only in-frame clones and is missing some. The repertoire holds around 140,000 clones, 9.7% seen once, with 0.5% to 0.65% in the top ten. The sequenced sample consisted of central memory CD4+ T cells from blood. The origin of the receptors is a woman aged 40 to 55 in good health.

In this sample, this clone turned up a few times. The rearrangement joins TRBV1 to TRBJ2-7; TRBD2, the D gene given by the table, was not confirmed from the DNA. TRBV1 is labeled a pseudogene. The CDR3 sequence is 16 residues long. The CDR3 DNA reads as TGCACCAGCAGCCAAGATCAGCGGGACAAATCCTACGAGCAGTACTTC. Translating gives CTSSQDQRDKSYEQYF.

This clone was counted between two and nine times. This rearrangement joins TRBV15 to TRBJ1-4, with 7 bases matching TRBD1. The CDR3 sequence is 15 residues long. V lost 3 bases and J lost 7; bases outside the gene matches: 8. Germline V gene lookup returns CDR1 LNHNV and CDR2 YYDKDF (reference sequence). CDR3 DNA: TGTGCCACCAGCAGCTCCGGGACAGCAGGTGAAAAACTGTTTTTT. Encoded protein: CATSSSGTAGEKLFF. The whole variable domain, remainder taken from reference TRBV15 and TRBJ1-4, is DAMVIQNPRYQVTQFGKPVTLSCSQTLNHNVMYWYQQKSSQAPKLLFHYYDKDFNNEADTPDNFQSRRPNTSFCFLDIRSPGLGDTAMYLCATSSSGTAGEKLFFGSGTQLSVL.

This clone was detected a few times. V usage is TRBV27 and J usage is TRBJ1-5; 8 bases are shared with TRBD1. Germline CDR1 reads MNHEY; CDR2 reads SMNVEV (reference sequence). CDR3 length: 15 residues. V lost 2 bases to trimming and J lost 7 bases; unmatched junction nucleotides: 7. The CDR3 DNA reads TGTGCCAGCAGTTTACAAGGGACAGGAAGGCAGCCCCAGCATTTT. It encodes CASSLQGTGRQPQHF.

This clone has only a few counts. A read error may produce the germline difference seen at one junction end. This chain joins TRBV2 and TRBJ2-7; 10 positions agree with TRBD2. Germline values: CDR1 SNHLY, CDR2 FYNNEI. The CDR3 sequence is 13 residues long. The CDR3 is CASSEASGGVTTF. The CDR3 bases are TGTGCCAGCAGTGAGGCTAGCGGGGGAGTAACTACGTTC. Full variable domain (outside the CDR3, taken from reference TRBV2 and TRBJ2-7): EPEVTQTPSHQVTQMGQEVILRCVPISNHLYFYWYRQILGQKVEFLVSFYNNEISEKSEIFDDQFSVERPDGSNFTLKIRSTKLEDSAMYFCASSEASGGVTTFGPGTRLTVT.

This clone was counted ten times or more. The chain uses TRBV20-1 and TRBJ2-7, with 8 bases fitting TRBD1. Germline V gene sequence: CDR1 DFQATT, CDR2 SNEGSKA (reference sequence). The CDR3 contains 11 residues. V trimming: 6 bases; J trimming: 3 bases; junction bases outside the gene matches: 1. DNA of the CDR3: TGCAGTGCAGACAGGGGCTACGAGCAGTACTTC. Its translation is CSADRGYEQYF.

This clone occurred many times. The V gene is TRBV14, the J gene TRBJ1-4; 7 bases map to TRBD1. CDR3 length: 15 amino acids. The ends lost 4 bases at V and 5 bases at J; junction bases unmatched: 7. Germline CDR1 SGHDN, CDR2 FVKESK. The CDR3 DNA is TGTGCCAGCAGCCCCCGGGGACAGATCAATGAAAAACTGTTTTTT. Its translation is CASSPRGQINEKLFF.

The chain couples TRBV25-1 to TRBJ2-3; TRBD2 agrees at 13 bases. V trimming: 9 bases; J trimming: 2 bases; junction bases outside the gene matches: 5. The CDR3 sequence is 15 residues long. The V gene's germline CDR1 is MGHDK and CDR2 SYGVNS. This CDR3 is CASGTSGDLTDTQYF. The CDR3 DNA reads TGTGCCAGTGGGACTAGCGGGGACCTCACAGATACGCAGTATTTT.

The genes are TRBV2 and TRBJ2-5, with 10 bases lining up with TRBD1. The CDR3 runs 14 residues. Germline V gene sequence: CDR1 SNHLY, CDR2 FYNNEI. The CDR3 loop reads CADMTGQGMETQYF. DNA for the CDR3: TGTGCAGATATGACGGGACAGGGGATGGAGACCCAGTACTTC.

This chain connects TRBV28 to TRBJ2-1, with D unresolved. The CDR3 is 15 residues long. CDR1 and CDR2 (germline): MDHEN, SYDVKM. Trimming shortened V by 9 bases and J by 0 bases, and 15 bases separated the two germline ends. CDR3 region: CASSNTVSSYNEQFF. CDR3 nucleotides: TGTGCCAGTAGTAACACAGTCAGCTCCTACAATGAGCAGTTCTTC.

This clone has ten or more counts. The CDR3 coding sequence is TGTGCCAGCAGCTTTCGTGAGGAGAACTATGGCTACACCTTC. It specifies CASSFREENYGYTF. This chain joins TRBV7-9 and TRBJ1-2; D not resolved. CDR1 and CDR2 (germline): SEHNR, FQNEAQ (reference sequence). CDR3 size: 14 residues. Trimming removed 3 bases at V and 2 bases at J, with 10 bases between.

This clone showed up just once. This chain links TRBV6-4 with TRBJ1-1; D not certain. V lost 7 bases to trimming and J lost 0 bases, with 15 bases between them. The CDR3 loop spans 15 amino acids. Germline CDR1 is MRHNA and CDR2 is SNTAGT. CDR3 DNA sequence: TGTGCCAGCAAAAGGGAGGGTGTTTTGAACACTGAAGCTTTCTTT. This codes for CASKREGVLNTEAFF.

As to this clone: Compared with germline, one end of the junction differs, possibly owing to a read error. The V and J genes are TRBV27 and TRBJ2-7, with 7 bases lining up with TRBD1. The CDR3 sequence is 12 residues long. CDR1 is MNHEY and CDR2 is SMNVEV in the germline V gene (reference sequence). In DNA form, the CDR3 reads TGTGCCAGCAGTTTTCCTGGACAGGTTAAACTCTTC. The encoded protein is CASSFPGQVKLF.

A few counts support this clone. The gene calls are TRBV5-5 and TRBJ2-3; 10 nucleotides line up with TRBD1. The germline gives CDR1 SGHKS, CDR2 YYEKEE (reference sequence). CDR3 length: 15 residues. V lost 4 bases and J lost 1; bases outside the gene matches: 3. CDR3 coding DNA: TGTGCCAGCAGCCAAGGACAGGGGGGCACAGATACGCAGTATTTT. Translation: CASSQGQGGTDTQYF.

The chain carries TRBV7-2 and TRBJ2-7; 7 bases line up with TRBD1. The germline CDR1 and CDR2 sequences are SGHTA and FQGNSA. Trimming took 4 bases from V and 6 from J; bases not matched to a gene: 9. This CDR3 comprises 14 residues. Here the CDR3 DNA reads TGTGCCAGCAGCTGGGCGAAGGGGGCCGGCGAGCAGTACTTC. Translation gives CASSWAKGAGEQYF.

In its sample, this clone was seen a few times. The V gene is TRBV11-2, the J gene TRBJ2-5; D not certain. This CDR3 comprises 14 residues. The V gene's germline CDR1 is SGHAT and CDR2 FQNNGV. V was cut by 1 base and J by 5 bases, with 11 bases left in between. The CDR3 loop reads CASSLGAGWETQYF. The CDR3 DNA is TGTGCCAGCAGCTTAGGGGCAGGCTGGGAGACCCAGTACTTC.

Comments on this clone: At one end the junction does not follow the germline gene, possibly because of a read error. The rearrangement uses TRBV7-7 and TRBJ2-5, with a possible D match to TRBD1 (6 bases). This CDR3 has 15 amino acids. CDR1 and CDR2 from the germline V gene are SSHAT and FNYEAQ (reference sequence). CDR3 amino acids: CASSSPGTQRETQYF. CDR3 bases: TGTGCTAGCAGCTCCCCAGGGACACAACGGGAGACCCAGTACTTC.

This clone has at least ten counts. Other DNA sequences in this sample translate to the same CDR3. J is TRBJ2-7 and V is TRBV18, with D maybe TRBD1 (5 bases). CDR1 and CDR2 (germline): KGHSH, LQKENI. The CDR3 is 14 residues long. V was shortened by 2 bases and J by 3 bases, with 11 bases between the two germline ends. DNA for the CDR3: TGTGCCAGCTCACCAAGACAAGGGGTCTACGAGCAGTACTTC. Protein sequence: CASSPRQGVYEQYF.

This rearrangement joins TRBV6-6 to TRBJ2-2; 12 bases agree with TRBD1. J lost 7 bases, V lost 7 bases, and 10 bases had no gene match. The CDR3 consists of 16 residues. Germline loops: CDR1 MNHNY, CDR2 SVGAGI (reference sequence). The CDR3 loop reads CASTPRDRGLGGELFF. The CDR3 DNA reads as TGTGCCAGCACCCCACGGGACAGGGGGCTTGGCGGGGAGCTGTTTTTT.